The entry that follows covers one TCR beta chain sequence. The target antigen is unknown. This CDR3 region has 15 residues. CDR1 is SNHLY and CDR2 is FYNNEI in the germline V gene. The V gene end was trimmed by 7 bases and the J gene end by 6 bases; junction bases not matched to a gene: 6. Assay: immunoSEQ multiplex PCR; the TCRdb copy retains only in-frame clones and omits some. The repertoire holds 950,000 to 1,300,000 clones, with around 76% as singletons. These data come from a study of shared clonotypes between healthy human individuals. General study findings and limits: Unshared clonotypes carried lower generation probabilities than those common to all four donors. Depth of sequencing was expected to influence donor clonotype sharing.

This receptor was taken from a man in his late teens or twenties in good health. Sequencing was carried out using memory CD4+ T cells sorted from blood. The subset was: CD45RA-negative fraction. The gene calls are TRBV2 and TRBJ2-2; 12 positions match TRBD1. The CDR3, as DNA: TGTGCCAGCACGGGACAGGGGGCTCGGGCCGGGGAGCTGTTTTTT. Encoded protein: CASTGQGARAGELFF.